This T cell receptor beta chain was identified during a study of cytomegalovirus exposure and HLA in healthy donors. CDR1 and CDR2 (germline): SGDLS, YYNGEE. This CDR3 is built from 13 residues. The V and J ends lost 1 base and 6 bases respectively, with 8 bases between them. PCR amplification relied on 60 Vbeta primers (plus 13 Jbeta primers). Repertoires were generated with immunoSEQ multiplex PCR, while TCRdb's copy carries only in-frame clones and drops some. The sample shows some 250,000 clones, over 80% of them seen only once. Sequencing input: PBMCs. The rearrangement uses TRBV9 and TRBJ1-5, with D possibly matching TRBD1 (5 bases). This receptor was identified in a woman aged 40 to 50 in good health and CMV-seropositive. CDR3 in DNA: TGTGCCAGCAGCGTAAACGGGGGTCAGCCCCAGCATTTT. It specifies CASSVNGGQPQHF. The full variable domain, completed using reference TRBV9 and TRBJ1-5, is DSGVTQTPKHLITATGQRVTLRCSPRSGDLSVYWYQQSLDQGLQFLIQYYNGEERAKGNILERFSAQQFPDLHSELNLSSLELGDSALYFCASSVNGGQPQHFGDGTRLSIL.